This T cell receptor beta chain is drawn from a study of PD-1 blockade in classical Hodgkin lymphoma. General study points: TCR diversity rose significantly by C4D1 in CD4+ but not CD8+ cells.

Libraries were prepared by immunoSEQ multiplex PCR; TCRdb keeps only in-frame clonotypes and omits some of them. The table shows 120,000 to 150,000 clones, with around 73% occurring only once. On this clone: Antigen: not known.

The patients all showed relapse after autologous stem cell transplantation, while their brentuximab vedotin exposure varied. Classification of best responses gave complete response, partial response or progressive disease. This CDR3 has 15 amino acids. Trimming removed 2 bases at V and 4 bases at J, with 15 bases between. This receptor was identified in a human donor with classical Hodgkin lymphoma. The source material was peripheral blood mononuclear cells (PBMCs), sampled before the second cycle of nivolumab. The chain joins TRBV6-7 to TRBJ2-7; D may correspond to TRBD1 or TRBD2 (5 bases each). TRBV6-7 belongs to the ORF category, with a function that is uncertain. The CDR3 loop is CASSYGDPGVYEQYF. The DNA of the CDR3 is TGTGCCAGCAGTTACGGGGACCCCGGAGTATACGAGCAGTACTTC.